This T cell receptor (beta chain) was recovered during a study of T cells after yellow fever vaccination. Study at large: Preparation of the low-cell-number fractions used SMART-Seq v4 Ultra Low Input.

TCRdb itself ran the 5' RACE reads through MiXCR, one entry per CDR3 protein. The sample lists about 350,000 distinct CDR3 sequences, 4.1% occurring once. Germline CDR1 and CDR2: SGHRS and YFSETQ. This CDR3 spans 15 amino acids. The ends were cut back, 4 bases at V and 0 bases at J, with 11 bases in the middle. Regarding the study as a whole: Highly abundant clonotypes carried over from the bulk population could end up in FACS-sorted repertoires as contaminants.

This clonotype occurred many times. The antigen remains undetermined. This receptor was obtained from a man between 18 and 29 years old who received the YFV17D yellow fever vaccine. The chain joins TRBV5-1 to TRBJ2-1; D is undetermined. This material consisted of PBMCs, taken 5 days after the yellow fever booster vaccination. The CDR3 spells CASSLTVSSYNEQFF. The CDR3 coding sequence is TGCGCCAGCAGCCTGACCGTTAGCTCCTACAATGAGCAGTTCTTC.